The 19 T cell receptor beta chains reported below all come from one sample, sequenced in a study of blood T cell repertoires in COVID-19. Libraries were prepared by immunoSEQ multiplex PCR; TCRdb keeps only in-frame clonotypes and omits some of them. The sample comprises 63,000 or so clones, roughly 82% of which are singletons, and roughly a sixth rests with the top ten. The sample taken for sequencing was peripheral blood. The receptors were sampled from an older man with active COVID-19.

The chain uses TRBV4-1 and TRBJ1-3; no firm D call. CDR1 is MGHRA and CDR2 is YSYEKL in the germline V gene. This CDR3 contains 15 residues. The V and J ends lost 4 bases and 2 bases respectively, with 12 bases between them. The CDR3 spells CASSPREAAGNTIYF. CDR3 coding DNA: TGCGCCAGCAGCCCTCGGGAGGCTGCTGGAAACACCATATATTTT.

The gene calls are TRBV7-2 and TRBJ2-3; 8 bases line up with TRBD2. Per germline, CDR1 SGHTA and CDR2 FQGNSA. V gave up 5 bases and J gave up 5 bases; unmatched junction bases: 12. This CDR3 contains 16 residues. The CDR3 loop is CASSQRSGGQGDTQYF. CDR3 nucleotide sequence: TGTGCCAGCAGCCAGCGTTCGGGGGGGCAGGGAGATACGCAGTATTTT.

This clone was recorded only once. The chain uses TRBV5-6 and TRBJ1-5, with D possibly being TRBD1 (5 bases). This CDR3 is built from 15 residues. Trimming removed 4 bases at V and 0 bases at J, with 11 bases between. Germline V gene data show CDR1 as SGHDT and CDR2 as YYEEEE. In nucleotides, the CDR3 is TGTGCCAGCAGCATCGACAGAGATAGCAATCAGCCCCAGCATTTT. It yields the protein CASSIDRDSNQPQHF.

This chain connects TRBV18 to TRBJ2-2; D might be TRBD2 (5 bases). The CDR3 has 15 residues. V was shortened by 1 base and J by 0 bases, with 6 bases between the two germline ends. The germline CDR1 and CDR2 sequences are KGHSH and LQKENI. The CDR3 is CASSPRGTNTGELFF. CDR3 in DNA: TGTGCCAGCTCACCACGAGGGACGAACACCGGGGAGCTGTTTTTT.

This chain uses TRBV7-9 with TRBJ1-5, with 10 bases identical to TRBD1. Germline loops: CDR1 SEHNR, CDR2 FQNEAQ (reference sequence). The CDR3 loop spans 17 amino acids. V trimming: 1 base; J trimming: 2 bases; junction bases outside the gene matches: 5. CDR3 coding DNA: TGTGCCAGCAGCTTAGGACAGGGGGCATACGGCAATCAGCCCCAGCATTTT. Translating it yields CASSLGQGAYGNQPQHF.

The chain couples TRBV5-1 to TRBJ2-2; D is perhaps TRBD2 (6 bases). The V gene's germline CDR1 is SGHRS and CDR2 YFSETQ. V was trimmed by 0 bases and J by 4 bases, leaving 13 bases between them. The CDR3 is 16 amino acids. The CDR3 loop is CASSLEPGSGTGELFF. CDR3 coding DNA: TGCGCCAGCAGCTTGGAGCCGGGTAGCGGCACCGGGGAGCTGTTTTTT.

The genes are TRBV6-5 and TRBJ2-1; tentative D call: TRBD2 (5 bases). The ends were cut back, 6 bases at V and 5 bases at J, with 17 bases in the middle. Germline V gene data show CDR1 as MNHEY and CDR2 as SVGAGI. The CDR3 totals 15 residues. In nucleotides, the CDR3 is TGTGCCAGCAGGAGGACTGAAGGTGGGAACAATGAGCAGTTCTTC. Encoded protein: CASRRTEGGNNEQFF.

The chain couples TRBV5-1 to TRBJ1-4; 9 nucleotides match TRBD1. Germline CDR1 SGHRS, CDR2 YFSETQ. The V gene end was trimmed by 2 bases and the J gene end by 7 bases; junction bases not matched to a gene: 6. The CDR3 has 15 residues. CDR3 sequence: CASSFAGDRAEKLFF. CDR3 in DNA: TGCGCCAGCAGCTTCGCTGGGGACAGGGCTGAAAAACTGTTTTTT.

This rearrangement joins TRBV28 to TRBJ2-7, with TRBD1 matching 9 bases. There are 13 residues in the CDR3. V lost 6 bases to trimming and J lost 7 bases; unmatched junction nucleotides: 7. CDR1 is MDHEN, CDR2 SYDVKM, per germline. The CDR3 here is CASRAGTGIEQYF. Here the CDR3 DNA reads TGTGCCAGCAGAGCGGGGACAGGGATTGAGCAGTACTTC.

This rearrangement joins TRBV5-1 to TRBJ2-1; D may be TRBD1 (6 bases). The germline V and J ends were trimmed by 0 bases and 4 bases, with 14 bases remaining between them. The CDR3 is 16 residues long. CDR1 and CDR2 from the germline V gene are SGHRS and YFSETQ. CDR3: CASSLGNYRDYNEQFF. The CDR3, as DNA: TGCGCCAGCAGCTTGGGGAACTACAGGGATTACAATGAGCAGTTCTTC.

This clone was seen once. The chain uses TRBV5-1 and TRBJ1-4; D gene unclear. V was cut by 0 bases and J by 10 bases, with 13 bases left in between. This CDR3 contains 14 residues. Germline loops: CDR1 SGHRS, CDR2 YFSETQ. CDR3 sequence (DNA): TGCGCCAGCAGCTTGGGGCAGGTTGATGTAAAACTGTTTTTT. This sequence encodes CASSLGQVDVKLFF.

The chain uses TRBV20-1 and TRBJ1-2; TRBD1 is a possible D gene (5 bases). The CDR3 spans 13 residues. Germline CDR1 is DFQATT and CDR2 is SNEGSKA (reference sequence). Trimming removed 3 bases from V and 6 bases from J, with 14 bases in between. This CDR3 reads CSASARAVDGYTF. CDR3 bases: TGCAGTGCTAGTGCCAGGGCGGTCGATGGCTACACCTTC.

The chain recombines TRBV27 with TRBJ1-1, with D possibly matching TRBD1 (6 bases). Germline V gene data show CDR1 as MNHEY and CDR2 as SMNVEV (reference sequence). The V end was cut by 6 bases, the J end by 4 bases, with 12 bases between. This CDR3 is 13 amino acids long. The DNA of the CDR3 is TGTGCCAGCAGGGTGGGGGCTGGCACTGAAGCTTTCTTT. Encoded protein: CASRVGAGTEAFF.

Only a few counts were recorded for this clone. The chain combines TRBV4-1 with TRBJ1-1; 7 bases align to TRBD1. The germline V gene encodes CDR1 MGHRA and CDR2 YSYEKL. Trimming cost V 2 bases and J 6 bases; bases outside gene matches: 12. CDR3 size: 16 residues. The CDR3: CASSQPKQQGRAEAFF. The DNA for the CDR3 is TGCGCCAGCAGCCAACCGAAACAACAGGGGAGAGCTGAAGCTTTCTTT.

The CDR3 bases are TGTGCCTGGAGCCGAGGAGCGGGGTCCTACAATGAGCAGTTCTTC. Translation gives CAWSRGAGSYNEQFF. This chain uses TRBV30 with TRBJ2-1; 7 bases are a match to TRBD2. Germline V lookup: CDR1 GTSNPN, CDR2 SVGIG (reference sequence). The CDR3 spans 15 residues. J was trimmed by 1 base and V by 3 bases; bases with no gene match: 6.

The chain employs TRBV4-3 and TRBJ2-5, with 8 bases matching TRBD1. Germline loops: CDR1 LGHNA, CDR2 YSLEER. This CDR3 is 15 amino acids long. The junction had 5 bases not matched to a gene; V was cut back by 4 bases and J by 1 base. The CDR3 nucleotides read TGCGCCAGCAGCCCCGGCGACAGGGGCCAAGAGACCCAGTACTTC. Translated: CASSPGDRGQETQYF.

This clone was seen only a few times. The same CDR3 also results from other DNA sequences found in this sample. The chain employs TRBV7-3 and TRBJ1-1, with D possibly being TRBD1 (5 bases). The CDR3 spans 14 residues. Per germline, CDR1 SGHTA and CDR2 FQGTGA. Trimming pared 6 bases from V and 1 base from J, leaving 12 bases between. As DNA, the CDR3 is TGTGCCAGCAGACCGGGGGATTCGAACACTGAAGCTTTCTTT. Its protein product is CASRPGDSNTEAFF.

DNA for the CDR3: TGTGCCAGCAGCCAAGATTGGCCGAACACCGGGGAGCTGTTTTTT. The encoded protein is CASSQDWPNTGELFF. This rearrangement joins TRBV4-2 to TRBJ2-2; D gene ambiguous. The V and J ends lost 0 bases and 0 bases respectively, with 5 bases between them. The CDR3 length is 15 residues. Germline loops: CDR1 LGHNA, CDR2 YNFKEQ.

V gene TRBV6-2 or TRBV6-3 combines with J gene TRBJ2-5; D gene uncertain. Trimming took 2 bases from V and 2 from J, leaving 15 bases between them. CDR1 is MNHEY and CDR2 is SVGEGT in the germline V gene. The CDR3 totals 16 residues. The CDR3 nucleotides read TGTGCCAGCAGTTACGGTATAGACAACATTCAAGAGACCCAGTACTTC. It encodes CASSYGIDNIQETQYF.